A selection of T cell receptor beta chains follows, all from one sample in a study of blood T cell repertoires in COVID-19. Data came from immunoSEQ multiplex PCR; TCRdb stores just in-frame clones and leaves some out. This sample yields about 160,000 clones, of which 60% to 85% are seen a single time; about 3% belongs to the top ten. The sample comprised peripheral blood. These receptors all stem from a man aged 65-85 years with acute or convalescent COVID-19. The CDR3 runs from the conserved cysteine through the conserved F or W. The D gene is left open where the match is weak. Rows give clone size only sometimes, using once, few, many, or a class for an expanded clone.

j_call v_call clone_size d_call cdr3_aa cdr3_nt
TRBJ1-4 TRBV6-5 - TRBD1 CASRGQTNEKLFF TGTGCCAGCAGGGGACAGACCAATGAAAAACTGTTTTTT
TRBJ2-2 TRBV5-1 - TRBD1 CASSSGTGGSGELFF TGCGCCAGCAGCAGTGGGACAGGGGGATCCGGGGAGCTGTTTTTT
TRBJ2-2 TRBV5-1 - TRBD1 CASSLLQGVVGELFF TGCGCCAGCAGCTTGTTACAGGGGGTTGTCGGGGAGCTGTTTTTT
TRBJ1-2 TRBV14 - - CASSQDRGMGGYTF TGTGCCAGCAGCCAAGATCGAGGGATGGGAGGCTACACCTTC
TRBJ1-2 TRBV4-1 many - CASSFTGSHGGYTF TGCGCCAGCAGCTTTACAGGTTCGCACGGTGGCTACACCTTC
TRBJ2-1 TRBV3-1/TRBV3-2 - - CASSPLLALNEQFF TGTGCCAGCAGCCCGCTATTAGCCCTCAATGAGCAGTTCTTC
TRBJ2-5 TRBV5-5 few TRBD2 CASSLELGGSGKTQYF TGTGCCAGCAGCTTGGAACTAGGAGGTAGCGGGAAGACCCAGTACTTC
TRBJ2-3 TRBV29-1 many TRBD1 CSVDSGTGADTQYF TGCAGCGTTGATTCCGGGACAGGGGCAGATACGCAGTATTTT
TRBJ2-3 TRBV6-2/TRBV6-3 - TRBD2 CASSYGAGGPSPTDTQYF TGTGCCAGCAGTTACGGGGCGGGAGGACCATCCCCGACAGATACGCAGTATTTT
TRBJ2-7 TRBV30 once - CAWSVLLEGYEQYF TGTGCCTGGAGTGTACTTCTAGAGGGCTACGAGCAGTACTTC
TRBJ1-5 TRBV7-2 few - CASSLSAGTRQPQHF TGTGCCAGCAGCTTATCCGCAGGGACTAGACAGCCCCAGCATTTT
TRBJ1-5 TRBV6-5 - TRBD1 CASTRGQGSNQPQHF TGTGCCAGCACAAGGGGACAGGGAAGCAATCAGCCCCAGCATTTT
TRBJ1-1 TRBV7-9 - - CASSLVGVNTEAFF TGTGCCAGCAGCTTAGTAGGGGTGAACACTGAAGCTTTCTTT
TRBJ1-1 TRBV9 - - CASSVSPDYRAEAFF TGTGCCAGCAGCGTATCTCCAGATTACAGAGCTGAAGCTTTCTTT
TRBJ2-1 TRBV19 few TRBD2 CASSPGGNEQFF TGTGCCAGTAGCCCCGGGGGGAATGAGCAGTTCTTC
TRBJ2-1 TRBV7-3 - - CASSLSGTDQNNEQFF TGTGCCAGCAGCTTAAGCGGGACAGACCAAAACAATGAGCAGTTCTTC
TRBJ1-2 TRBV6-4 - - CASSDGQGGYGYTF TGTGCCAGCAGTGACGGGCAGGGTGGCTATGGCTACACCTTC
TRBJ1-2 TRBV12-3/TRBV12-4 - - CASSLQVDYGYTF TGTGCCAGCAGTTTGCAGGTTGACTATGGCTACACCTTC
TRBJ2-2 TRBV5-4 - - CASSTLAPNTGELFF TGTGCCAGCAGCACGTTGGCCCCAAACACCGGGGAGCTGTTTTTT
TRBJ2-3 TRBV6-5 - - CASSYPLGQGTDTQYF TGTGCCAGCAGTTACCCTCTGGGGCAAGGCACAGATACGCAGTATTTT